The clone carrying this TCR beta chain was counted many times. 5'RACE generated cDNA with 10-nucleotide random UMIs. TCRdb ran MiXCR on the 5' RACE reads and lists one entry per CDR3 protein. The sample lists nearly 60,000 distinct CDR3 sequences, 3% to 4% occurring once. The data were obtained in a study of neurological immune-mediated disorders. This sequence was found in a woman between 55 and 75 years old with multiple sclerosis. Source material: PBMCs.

The CDR3 DNA reads TGTGCCAGCAGCTTCCGGGACAGGGGATCCGAGCAGTACTTC. Residues: CASSFRDRGSEQYF. V is TRBV5-6 and J is TRBJ2-7; 10 bases fit TRBD1. The germline V gene encodes CDR1 SGHDT and CDR2 YYEEEE. The CDR3 length is 14 residues. The ends lost 2 bases at V and 6 bases at J; junction bases unmatched: 5.